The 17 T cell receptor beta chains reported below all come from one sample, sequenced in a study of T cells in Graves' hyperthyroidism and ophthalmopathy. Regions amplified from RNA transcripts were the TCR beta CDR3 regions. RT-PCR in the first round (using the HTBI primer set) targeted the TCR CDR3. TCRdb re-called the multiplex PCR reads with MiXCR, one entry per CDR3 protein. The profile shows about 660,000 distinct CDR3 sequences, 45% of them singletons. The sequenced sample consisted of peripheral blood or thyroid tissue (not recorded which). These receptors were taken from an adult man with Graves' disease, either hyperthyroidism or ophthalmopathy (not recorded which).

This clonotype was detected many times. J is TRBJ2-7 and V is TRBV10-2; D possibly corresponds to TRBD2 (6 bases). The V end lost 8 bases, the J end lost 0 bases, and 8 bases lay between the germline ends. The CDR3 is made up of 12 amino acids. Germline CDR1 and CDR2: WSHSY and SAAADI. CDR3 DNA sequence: TGCGCCAGCGGCGGGATCTCCTACGAGCAGTACTTC. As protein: CASGGISYEQYF.

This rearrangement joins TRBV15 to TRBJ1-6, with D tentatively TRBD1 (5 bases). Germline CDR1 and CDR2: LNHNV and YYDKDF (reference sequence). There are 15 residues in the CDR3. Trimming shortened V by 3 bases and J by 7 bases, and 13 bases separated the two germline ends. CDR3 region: CATSSSGSGNSPLHF. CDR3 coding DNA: TGTGCCACCAGCAGCTCAGGGTCGGGAAATTCACCCCTCCACTTT. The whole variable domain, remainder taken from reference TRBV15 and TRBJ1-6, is DAMVIQNPRYQVTQFGKPVTLSCSQTLNHNVMYWYQQKSSQAPKLLFHYYDKDFNNEADTPDNFQSRRPNTSFCFLDIRSPGLGDTAMYLCATSSSGSGNSPLHFGNGTRLTVT.

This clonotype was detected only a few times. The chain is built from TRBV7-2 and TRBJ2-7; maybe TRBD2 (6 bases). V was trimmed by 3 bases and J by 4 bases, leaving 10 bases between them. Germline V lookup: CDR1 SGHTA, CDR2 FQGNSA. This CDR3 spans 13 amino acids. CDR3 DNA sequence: TGTGCCAGCAGCTTTAGAGGAGGGTACGAGCAGTACTTC. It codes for CASSFRGGYEQYF.

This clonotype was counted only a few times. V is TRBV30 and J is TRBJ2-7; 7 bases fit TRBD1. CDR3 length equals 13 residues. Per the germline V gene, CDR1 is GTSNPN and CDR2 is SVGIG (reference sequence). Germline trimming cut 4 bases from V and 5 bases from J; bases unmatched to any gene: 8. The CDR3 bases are TGTGCCTGGATGCCGACAGGGATTAACGAGCAGTACTTC. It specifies CAWMPTGINEQYF.

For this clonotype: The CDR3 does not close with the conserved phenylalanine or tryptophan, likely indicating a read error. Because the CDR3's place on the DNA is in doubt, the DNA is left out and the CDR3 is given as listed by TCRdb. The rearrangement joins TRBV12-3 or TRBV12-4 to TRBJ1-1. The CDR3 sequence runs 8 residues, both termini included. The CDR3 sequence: CASSPQDS.

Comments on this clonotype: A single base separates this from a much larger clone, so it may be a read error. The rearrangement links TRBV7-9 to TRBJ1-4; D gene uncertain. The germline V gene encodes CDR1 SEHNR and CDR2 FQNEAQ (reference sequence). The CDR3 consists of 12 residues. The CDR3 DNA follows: TGTGCCCGCAGCCCGTATAATGAAAAACTGTTTTTT. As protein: CARSPYNEKLFF.

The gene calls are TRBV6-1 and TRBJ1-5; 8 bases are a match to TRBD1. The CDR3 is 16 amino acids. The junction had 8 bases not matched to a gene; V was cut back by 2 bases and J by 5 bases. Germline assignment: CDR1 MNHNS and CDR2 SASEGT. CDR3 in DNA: TGTGCCAGCAGTGAAATCCCCCTGGACAGGGATCAGCCCCAGCATTTT. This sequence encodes CASSEIPLDRDQPQHF.

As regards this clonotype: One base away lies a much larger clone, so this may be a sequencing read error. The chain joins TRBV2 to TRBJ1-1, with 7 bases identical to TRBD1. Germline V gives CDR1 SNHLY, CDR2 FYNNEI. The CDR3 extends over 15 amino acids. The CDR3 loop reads CASSLQGTVNTEAFF. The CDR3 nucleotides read TGCGCCAGCAGCCTCCAGGGGACAGTGAACACTGAAGCTTTCTTT.

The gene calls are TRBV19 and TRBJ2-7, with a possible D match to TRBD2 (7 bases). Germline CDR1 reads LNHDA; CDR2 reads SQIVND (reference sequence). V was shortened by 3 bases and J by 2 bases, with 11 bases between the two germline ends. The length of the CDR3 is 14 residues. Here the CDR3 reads CASSIEGGTYEQYF. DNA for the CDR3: TGTGCCAGTAGTATCGAGGGGGGGACCTACGAGCAGTACTTC.

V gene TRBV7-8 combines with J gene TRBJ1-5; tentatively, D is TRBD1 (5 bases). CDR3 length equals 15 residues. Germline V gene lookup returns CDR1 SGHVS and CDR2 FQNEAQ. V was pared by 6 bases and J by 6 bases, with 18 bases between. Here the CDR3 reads CASSTSPRGSQPQHF. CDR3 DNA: TGTGCCAGCAGTACCTCGCCTCGGGGGAGTCAGCCCCAGCATTTT.

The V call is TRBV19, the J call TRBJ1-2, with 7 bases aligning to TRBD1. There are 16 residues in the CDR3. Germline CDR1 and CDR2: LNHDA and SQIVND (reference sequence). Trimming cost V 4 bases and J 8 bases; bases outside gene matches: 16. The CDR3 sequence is CASSTTGQEPDKGYTF. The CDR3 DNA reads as TGTGCCAGTAGTACTACTGGACAGGAGCCAGATAAAGGCTACACCTTC.

The CDR3 nucleotides are TGTGCCAGCAGTTACTCTGCGGGTCGTTGGGGACAGGGGTCAAAGACGTACGAGCAGTACTTC. Protein: CASSYSAGRWGQGSKTYEQYF. The chain joins TRBV6-5 to TRBJ2-7, with 10 bases lining up with TRBD1. This CDR3 is built from 21 residues. Germline CDR1 is MNHEY and CDR2 is SVGAGI. V shed 0 bases and J 4 bases; nucleotides not matched to a gene: 21.

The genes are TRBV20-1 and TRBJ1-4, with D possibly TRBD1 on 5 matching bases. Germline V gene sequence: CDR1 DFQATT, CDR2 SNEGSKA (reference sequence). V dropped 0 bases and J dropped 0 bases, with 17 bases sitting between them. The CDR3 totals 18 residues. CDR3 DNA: TGCAGTGCTAGAGAGCCGGGACGGCGAATCGCAACTAATGAAAAACTGTTTTTT. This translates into CSAREPGRRIATNEKLFF.

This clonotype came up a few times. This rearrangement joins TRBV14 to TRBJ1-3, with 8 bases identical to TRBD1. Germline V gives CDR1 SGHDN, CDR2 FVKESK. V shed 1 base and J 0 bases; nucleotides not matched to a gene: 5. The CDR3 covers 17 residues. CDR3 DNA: TGTGCCAGCAGCCAAGGAGACAGGGGACGCTCTGGAAACACCATATATTTT. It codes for CASSQGDRGRSGNTIYF.

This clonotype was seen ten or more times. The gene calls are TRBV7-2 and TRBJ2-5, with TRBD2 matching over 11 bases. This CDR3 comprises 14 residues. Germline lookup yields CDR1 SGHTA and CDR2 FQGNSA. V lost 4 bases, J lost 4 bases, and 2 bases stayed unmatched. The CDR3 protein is CASSSGLAGETQYF. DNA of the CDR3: TGTGCCAGCAGCTCCGGACTAGCGGGAGAGACCCAGTACTTC.

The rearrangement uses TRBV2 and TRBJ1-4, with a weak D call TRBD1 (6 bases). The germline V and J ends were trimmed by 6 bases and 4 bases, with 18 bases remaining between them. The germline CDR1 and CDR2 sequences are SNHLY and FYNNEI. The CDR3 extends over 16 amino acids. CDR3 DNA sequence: TGTGCCAGCAGCGCAGGACAGCCCAGAGTTAATGAAAAACTGTTTTTT. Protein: CASSAGQPRVNEKLFF.

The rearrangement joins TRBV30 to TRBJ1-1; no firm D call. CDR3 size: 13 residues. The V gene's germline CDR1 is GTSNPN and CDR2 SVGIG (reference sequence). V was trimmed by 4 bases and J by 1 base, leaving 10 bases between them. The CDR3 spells CAWIGRSNTEAFF. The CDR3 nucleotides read TGTGCCTGGATAGGCAGGTCGAACACTGAAGCTTTCTTT.